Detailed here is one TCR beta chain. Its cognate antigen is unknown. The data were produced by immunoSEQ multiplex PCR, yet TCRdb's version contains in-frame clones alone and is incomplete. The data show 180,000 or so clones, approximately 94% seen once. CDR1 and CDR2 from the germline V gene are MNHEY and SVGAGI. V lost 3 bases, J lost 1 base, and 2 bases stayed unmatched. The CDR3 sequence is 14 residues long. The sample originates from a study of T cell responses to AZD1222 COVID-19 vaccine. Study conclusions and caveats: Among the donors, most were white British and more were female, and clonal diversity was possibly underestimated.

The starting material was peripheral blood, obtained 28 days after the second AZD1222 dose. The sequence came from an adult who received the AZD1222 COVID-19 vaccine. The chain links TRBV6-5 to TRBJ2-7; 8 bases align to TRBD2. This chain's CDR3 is CASSYTSGSYEQYF. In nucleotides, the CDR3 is TGTGCCAGCAGTTATACTAGCGGATCCTACGAGCAGTACTTC.